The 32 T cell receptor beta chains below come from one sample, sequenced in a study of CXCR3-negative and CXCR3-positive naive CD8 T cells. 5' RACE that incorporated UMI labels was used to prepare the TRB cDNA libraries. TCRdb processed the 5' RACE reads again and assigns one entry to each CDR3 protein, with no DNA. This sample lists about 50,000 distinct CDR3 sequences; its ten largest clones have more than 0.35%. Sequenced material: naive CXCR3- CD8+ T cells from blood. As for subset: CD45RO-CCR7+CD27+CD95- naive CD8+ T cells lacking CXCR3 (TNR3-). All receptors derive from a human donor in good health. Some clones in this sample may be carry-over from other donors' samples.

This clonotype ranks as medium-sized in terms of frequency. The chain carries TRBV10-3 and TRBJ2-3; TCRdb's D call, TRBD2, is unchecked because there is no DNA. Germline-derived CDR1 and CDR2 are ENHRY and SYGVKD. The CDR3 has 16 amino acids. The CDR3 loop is CATEEGEISSTDTQYF.

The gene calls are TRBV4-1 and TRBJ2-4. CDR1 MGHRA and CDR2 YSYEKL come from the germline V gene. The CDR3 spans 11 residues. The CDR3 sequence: CASSQGNIQYF.

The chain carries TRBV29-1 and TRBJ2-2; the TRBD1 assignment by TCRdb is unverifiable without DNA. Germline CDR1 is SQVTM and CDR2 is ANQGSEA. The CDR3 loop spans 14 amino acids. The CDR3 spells CSVETGRVTGELFF.

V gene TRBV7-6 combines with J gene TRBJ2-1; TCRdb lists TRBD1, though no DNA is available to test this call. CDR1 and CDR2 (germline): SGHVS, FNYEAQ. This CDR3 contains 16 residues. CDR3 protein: CASSAGGAGSYNEQFF.

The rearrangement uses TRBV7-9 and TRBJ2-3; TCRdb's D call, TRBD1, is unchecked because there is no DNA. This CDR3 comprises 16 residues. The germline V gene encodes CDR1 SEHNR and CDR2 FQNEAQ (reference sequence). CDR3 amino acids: CASSHPRGDSTDTQYF.

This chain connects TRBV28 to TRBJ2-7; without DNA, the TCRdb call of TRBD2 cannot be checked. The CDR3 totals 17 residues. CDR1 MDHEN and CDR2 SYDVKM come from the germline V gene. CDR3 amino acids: CAVQPTRLGTISYEQYF. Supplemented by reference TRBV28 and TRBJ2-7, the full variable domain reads DVKVTQSSRYLVKRTGEKVFLECVQDMDHENMFWYRQDPGLGLRLIYFSYDVKMKEKGDIPEGYSVSREKKERFSLILESASTNQTSMYLCAVQPTRLGTISYEQYFGPGTRLTVT.

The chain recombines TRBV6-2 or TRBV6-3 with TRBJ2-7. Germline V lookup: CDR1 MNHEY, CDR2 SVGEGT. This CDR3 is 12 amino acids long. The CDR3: CASSYGVHEQYF.

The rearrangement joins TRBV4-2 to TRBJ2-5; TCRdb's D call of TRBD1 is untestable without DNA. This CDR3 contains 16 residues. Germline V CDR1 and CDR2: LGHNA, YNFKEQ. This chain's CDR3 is CASSLAGGTAQETQYF.

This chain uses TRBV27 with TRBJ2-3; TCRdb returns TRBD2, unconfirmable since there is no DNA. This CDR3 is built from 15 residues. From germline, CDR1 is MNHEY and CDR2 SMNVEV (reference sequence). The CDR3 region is CASSPLAVHTDTQYF.

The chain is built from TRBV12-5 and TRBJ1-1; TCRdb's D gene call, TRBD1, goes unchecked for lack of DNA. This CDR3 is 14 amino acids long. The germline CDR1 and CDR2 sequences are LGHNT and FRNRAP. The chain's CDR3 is CASGTQGGWVEAFF.

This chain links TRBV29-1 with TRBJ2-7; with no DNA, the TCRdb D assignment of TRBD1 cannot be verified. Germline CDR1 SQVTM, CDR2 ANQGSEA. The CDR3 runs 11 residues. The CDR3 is CSVGGAYEQYF.

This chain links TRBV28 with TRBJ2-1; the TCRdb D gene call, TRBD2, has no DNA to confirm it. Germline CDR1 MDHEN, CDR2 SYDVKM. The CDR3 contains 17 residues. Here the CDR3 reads CASRETIAGGPLNEQFF.

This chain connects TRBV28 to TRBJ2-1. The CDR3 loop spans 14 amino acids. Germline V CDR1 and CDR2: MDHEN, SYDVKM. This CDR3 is CASSLVGVYNEQFF.

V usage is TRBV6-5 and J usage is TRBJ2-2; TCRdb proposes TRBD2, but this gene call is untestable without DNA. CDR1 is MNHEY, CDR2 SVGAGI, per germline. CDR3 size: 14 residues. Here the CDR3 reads CASSQDSDTGELFF.

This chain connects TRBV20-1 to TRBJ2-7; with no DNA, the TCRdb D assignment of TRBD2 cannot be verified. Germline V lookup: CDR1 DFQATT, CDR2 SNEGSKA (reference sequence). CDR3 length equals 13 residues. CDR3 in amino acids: CSATQTSGYEQYF.

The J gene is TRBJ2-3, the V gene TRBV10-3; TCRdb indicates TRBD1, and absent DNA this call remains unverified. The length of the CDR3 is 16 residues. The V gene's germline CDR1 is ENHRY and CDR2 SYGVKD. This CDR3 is CAISDRTTRGTDTQYF.

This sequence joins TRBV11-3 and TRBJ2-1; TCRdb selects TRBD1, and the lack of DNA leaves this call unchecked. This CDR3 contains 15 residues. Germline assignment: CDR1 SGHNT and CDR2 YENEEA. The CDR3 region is CASSSDLDQGNEQFF.

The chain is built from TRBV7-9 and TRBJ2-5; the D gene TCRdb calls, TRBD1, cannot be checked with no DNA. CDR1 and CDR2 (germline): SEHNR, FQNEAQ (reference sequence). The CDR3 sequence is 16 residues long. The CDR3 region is CASSSRGRVVSETQYF.

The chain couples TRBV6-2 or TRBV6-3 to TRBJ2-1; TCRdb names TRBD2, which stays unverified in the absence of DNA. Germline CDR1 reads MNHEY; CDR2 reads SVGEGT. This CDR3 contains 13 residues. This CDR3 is CASRLADYNEQFF.

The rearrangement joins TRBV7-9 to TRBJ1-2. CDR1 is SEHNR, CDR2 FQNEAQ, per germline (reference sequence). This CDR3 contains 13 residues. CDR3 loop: CASSFQENYGYTF.

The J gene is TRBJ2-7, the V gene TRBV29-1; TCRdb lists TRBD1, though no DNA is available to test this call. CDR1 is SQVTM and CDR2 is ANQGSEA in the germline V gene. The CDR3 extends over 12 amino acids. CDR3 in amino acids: CSARDNPYEQYF.

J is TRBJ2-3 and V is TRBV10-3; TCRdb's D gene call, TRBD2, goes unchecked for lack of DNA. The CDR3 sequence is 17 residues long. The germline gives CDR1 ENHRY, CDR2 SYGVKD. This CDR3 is CAISESRPGGLTDTQYF.

This CDR3 is CASSSWQGALNTEAFF. This sequence joins TRBV27 and TRBJ1-1; lacking DNA, the TRBD1 call made by TCRdb goes unchecked. Germline V gene lookup returns CDR1 MNHEY and CDR2 SMNVEV (reference sequence). The CDR3 length is 16 residues.

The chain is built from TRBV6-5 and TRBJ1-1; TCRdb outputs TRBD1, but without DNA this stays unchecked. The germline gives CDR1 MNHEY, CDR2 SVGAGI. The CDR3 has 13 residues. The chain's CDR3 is CAVRDPMNTEAFF.

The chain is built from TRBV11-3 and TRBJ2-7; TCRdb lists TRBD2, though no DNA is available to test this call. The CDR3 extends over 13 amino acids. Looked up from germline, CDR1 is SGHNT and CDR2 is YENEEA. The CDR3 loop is CASSLSGAYEQYF.

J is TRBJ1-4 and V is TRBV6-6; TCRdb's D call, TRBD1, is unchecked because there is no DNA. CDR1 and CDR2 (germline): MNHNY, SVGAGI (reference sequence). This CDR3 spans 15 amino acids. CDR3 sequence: CASSYPDRGLEKLFF.

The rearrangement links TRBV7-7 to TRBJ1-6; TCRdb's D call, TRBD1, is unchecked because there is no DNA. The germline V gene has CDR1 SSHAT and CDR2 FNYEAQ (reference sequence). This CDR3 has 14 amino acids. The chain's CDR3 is CASSPDRVNSPLHF.

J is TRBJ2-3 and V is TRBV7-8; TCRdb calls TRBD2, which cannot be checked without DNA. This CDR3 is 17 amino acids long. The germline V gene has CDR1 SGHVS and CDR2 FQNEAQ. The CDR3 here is CASSPRKAGVKRDTQYF.

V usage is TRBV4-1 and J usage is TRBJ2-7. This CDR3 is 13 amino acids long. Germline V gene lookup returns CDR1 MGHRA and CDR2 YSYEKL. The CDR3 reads CASSQDSTYEQYF.

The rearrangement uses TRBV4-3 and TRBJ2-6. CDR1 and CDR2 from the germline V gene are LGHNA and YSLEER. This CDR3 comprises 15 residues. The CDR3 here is CASSQGRSGANVLTF.

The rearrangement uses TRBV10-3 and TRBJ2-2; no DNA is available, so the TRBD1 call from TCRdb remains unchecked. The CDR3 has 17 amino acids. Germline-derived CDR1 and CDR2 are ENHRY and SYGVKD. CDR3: CAISGRGQDANTGELFF.

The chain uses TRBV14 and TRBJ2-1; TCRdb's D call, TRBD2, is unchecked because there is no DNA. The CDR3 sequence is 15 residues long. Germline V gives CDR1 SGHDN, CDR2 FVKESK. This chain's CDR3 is CASSPAGGPGNEQFF.